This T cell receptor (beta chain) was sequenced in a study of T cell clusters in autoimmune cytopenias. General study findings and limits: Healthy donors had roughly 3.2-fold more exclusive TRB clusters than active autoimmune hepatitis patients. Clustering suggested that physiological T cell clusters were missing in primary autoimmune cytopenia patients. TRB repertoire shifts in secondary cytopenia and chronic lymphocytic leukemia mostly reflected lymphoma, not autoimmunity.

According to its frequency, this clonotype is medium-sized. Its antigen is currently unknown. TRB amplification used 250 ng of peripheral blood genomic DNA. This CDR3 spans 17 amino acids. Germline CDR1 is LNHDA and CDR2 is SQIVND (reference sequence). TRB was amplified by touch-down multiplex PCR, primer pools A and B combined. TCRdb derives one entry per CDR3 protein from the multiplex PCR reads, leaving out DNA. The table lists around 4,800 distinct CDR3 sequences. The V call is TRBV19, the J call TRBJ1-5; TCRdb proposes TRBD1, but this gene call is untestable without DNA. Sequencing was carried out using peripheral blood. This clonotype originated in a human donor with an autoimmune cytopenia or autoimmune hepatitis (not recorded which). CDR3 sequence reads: CASKGDRAGYSNQPQHF.